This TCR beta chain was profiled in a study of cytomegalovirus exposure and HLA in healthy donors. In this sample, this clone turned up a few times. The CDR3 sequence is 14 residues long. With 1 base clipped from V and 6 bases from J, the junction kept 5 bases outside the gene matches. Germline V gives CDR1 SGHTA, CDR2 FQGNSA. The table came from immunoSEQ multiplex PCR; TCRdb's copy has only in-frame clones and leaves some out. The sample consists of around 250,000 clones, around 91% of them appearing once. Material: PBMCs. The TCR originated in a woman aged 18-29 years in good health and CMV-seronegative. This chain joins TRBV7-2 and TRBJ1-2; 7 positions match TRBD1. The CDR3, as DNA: TGTGCCAGCAGCTTAGACAGGGGTGGTAATGGCTACACCTTC. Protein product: CASSLDRGGNGYTF.